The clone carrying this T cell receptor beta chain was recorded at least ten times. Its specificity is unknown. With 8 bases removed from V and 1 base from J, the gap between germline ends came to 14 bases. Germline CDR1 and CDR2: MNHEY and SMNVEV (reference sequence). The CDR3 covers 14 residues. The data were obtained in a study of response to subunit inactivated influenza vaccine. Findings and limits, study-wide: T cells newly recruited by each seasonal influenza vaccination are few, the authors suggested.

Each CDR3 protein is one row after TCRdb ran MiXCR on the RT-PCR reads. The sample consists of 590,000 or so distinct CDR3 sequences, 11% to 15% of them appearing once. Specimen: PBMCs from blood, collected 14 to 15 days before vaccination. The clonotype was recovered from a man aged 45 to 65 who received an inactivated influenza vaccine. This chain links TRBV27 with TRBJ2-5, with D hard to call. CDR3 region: CASQEFGRQETQYF. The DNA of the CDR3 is TGTGCCAGCCAGGAGTTCGGGCGCCAAGAGACCCAGTACTTC.